This entry concerns a single TCR beta chain. Only in-frame clones appear in the TCRdb table, and some are missing; sequencing was by immunoSEQ multiplex PCR. The profile shows approximately 300,000 clones, about 85% of them singletons. The record originates from a study of blood T cell repertoires in COVID-19. For the study at large: PBMCs, B-cell-depleted T cells, or T cells were the source of the cDNA or gDNA that made up the material.

The CDR3 has 15 amino acids. Trimming removed 5 bases from V and 10 bases from J; junction bases left unmatched: 11. Germline-derived CDR1 and CDR2 are SEHNR and FQNEAQ (reference sequence). The TCR comes from a woman aged 50 to 60 with active or convalescent COVID-19. Sequencing input: peripheral blood. The chain couples TRBV7-9 to TRBJ1-6; 7 positions match TRBD1. CDR3 in DNA: TGTGCCAGCAGCCCCGAGAGGGGGCAGGGATCACCCCTCCACTTT. Its translation: CASSPERGQGSPLHF.